Listed below are T cell receptor beta chains from one sample, sequenced in a study of CD8+ T cells in alopecia areata. TCRdb's table, derived via immunoSEQ multiplex PCR, lists solely in-frame clones and lacks some. The data hold 160,000 or so clones, with about 71% observed a single time. Sequencing was performed on CD4+ T cells sorted from blood, taken at week 4, from a patient treated with tofacitinib. Receptors originate from a human donor with alopecia areata. Each CDR3 is given with its conserved first and last residue. The D gene is left open where the match is weak. Expanded clones are given a class, and other clones once, few, many or no size at all.

TRBV29-1	TRBJ2-5	NA	TRBD2	CSVQGVPSGGETQYF	TGCAGCGTCCAGGGAGTACCTAGCGGGGGGGAGACCCAGTACTTC
TRBV15	TRBJ2-5	NA	NA	CATSRDNRAKVTQYF	TGTGCCACCAGCAGAGATAATAGGGCCAAGGTGACCCAGTACTTC
TRBV6-5	TRBJ1-2	few	NA	CASSSPPGGYTF	TGTGCCAGCAGTTCCCCCCCGGGGGGCTACACCTTC
TRBV13	TRBJ1-2	NA	NA	CASSLEPQGFGYTF	TGTGCCAGCAGCTTAGAGCCTCAGGGATTCGGCTACACCTTC
TRBV5-6	TRBJ2-6	NA	NA	CASSRDLGDGANVLTF	TGTGCCAGCAGCCGGGACCTGGGTGATGGGGCCAACGTCCTGACTTTC
TRBV30	TRBJ2-5	few	NA	CAWSVHTGGAETQYF	TGTGCCTGGAGTGTACACACAGGGGGGGCAGAGACCCAGTACTTC
TRBV30	TRBJ1-5	NA	TRBD1	CAWRTGLDQPQHF	TGTGCCTGGAGGACAGGGCTGGATCAGCCCCAGCATTTT
TRBV30	TRBJ1-2	NA	NA	CAWRDLRNYGYTF	TGTGCCTGGAGGGACCTTCGCAACTATGGCTACACCTTC
TRBV7-6	TRBJ1-1	NA	NA	CASSLAATSVNTEAFF	TGTGCCAGCAGCTTAGCGGCCACCTCCGTGAACACTGAAGCTTTCTTT
TRBV29-1	TRBJ2-1	once	NA	CSVEDRGGNYNEQFF	TGCAGCGTTGAGGATAGGGGGGGAAACTACAATGAGCAGTTCTTC
TRBV9	TRBJ1-2	NA	NA	CASSTSKGGPGEGGYGYTF	TGTGCCAGCAGCACATCTAAGGGTGGACCGGGAGAGGGAGGCTATGGCTACACCTTC
TRBV6-5	TRBJ2-6	NA	NA	CASSYGSSGANVLTF	TGTGCCAGCAGTTACGGTAGCTCTGGGGCCAACGTCCTGACTTTC
TRBV5-1	TRBJ1-1	once	NA	CASSLGQPAEAFF	TGCGCCAGCAGCCTGGGCCAGCCCGCTGAAGCTTTCTTT
TRBV10-3	TRBJ2-7	NA	TRBD2	CAISGLAGYEQYF	TGTGCCATCAGCGGACTAGCGGGATACGAGCAGTACTTC
TRBV25-1	TRBJ2-3	NA	NA	CASSELGDDTQYF	TGTGCCAGCAGTGAACTTGGTGATGATACGCAGTATTTT
TRBV11-2	TRBJ2-5	NA	TRBD2	CASSRGSAGGQGETQYF	TGTGCCAGCAGCCGGGGCAGCGCGGGGGGGCAGGGAGAGACCCAGTACTTC
TRBV6-1	TRBJ1-2	NA	TRBD1	CASGGRQGTLGYTF	TGTGCCAGTGGAGGGAGACAGGGGACCTTAGGCTACACCTTC
TRBV29-1	TRBJ2-7	NA	TRBD2	CSVVRGGHAYGEQYF	TGCAGCGTTGTGCGGGGGGGACACGCTTACGGCGAGCAGTACTTC
TRBV25-1	TRBJ2-5	NA	TRBD1	CASSELGQGVETQYF	TGTGCCAGCAGTGAATTGGGACAGGGGGTGGAGACCCAGTACTTC
TRBV4-3	TRBJ1-2	NA	TRBD1	CASSPGQGDYGYTF	TGCGCCAGCAGCCCGGGACAGGGAGACTATGGCTACACCTTC
TRBV6-1	TRBJ1-5	NA	NA	CATLALNQPQHF	TGTGCCACCCTAGCCTTAAATCAGCCCCAGCATTTT
TRBV29-1	TRBJ1-5	NA	NA	CSVGGVNQPQHF	TGCAGCGTCGGGGGTGTCAATCAGCCCCAGCATTTT
TRBV30	TRBJ2-7	NA	NA	CAWSVGHEQYF	TGTGCCTGGAGTGTGGGGCACGAGCAGTACTTC
TRBV5-1	TRBJ2-5	once	NA	CASSLVQGPQETQYF	TGCGCCAGCAGCTTGGTTCAAGGGCCCCAAGAGACCCAGTACTTC
TRBV29-1	TRBJ1-4	once	NA	CSVRDRDDNEKLFF	TGCAGCGTAAGGGACCGAGATGATAATGAAAAACTGTTTTTT
TRBV5-1	TRBJ2-7	NA	NA	CASSLTEVSYEQYF	TGCGCCAGCAGCCTAACAGAGGTCTCCTACGAGCAGTACTTC
TRBV10-3	TRBJ1-1	few	NA	CATRGVETEAFF	TGTGCCACCCGCGGAGTGGAAACTGAAGCTTTCTTT
TRBV6-5	TRBJ2-5	NA	NA	CASSYLETQYF	TGTGCCAGCAGTTATCTGGAGACCCAGTACTTC
TRBV7-9	TRBJ2-1	once	TRBD2	CASSPQGLVSEQFF	TGTGCCAGCAGCCCACAGGGACTAGTAAGCGAGCAGTTCTTC
TRBV30	TRBJ2-5	NA	NA	CAWRGETQYF	TGTGCCTGGAGGGGAGAGACCCAGTACTTC
TRBV29-1	TRBJ2-5	few	TRBD1	CSADGQGAGETQYF	TGCAGCGCTGACGGCCAGGGGGCCGGGGAGACCCAGTACTTC